This T cell receptor (beta chain) is drawn from a study of Graves' ophthalmopathy and Graves' hyperthyroidism (dated by TCRdb to the late 2010s). Concerning the study at large: Peripheral blood was collected at initial diagnosis, prior to any treatment. The 75 to 100 discovery patients were randomly split 7:3 into training and test sets. To explore V-J signatures distinguishing ophthalmopathy from hyperthyroidism, a discovery set of approximately 100 patients (around 42 ophthalmopathy, some 57 stable hyperthyroidism) was enrolled. In about six hyperthyroidism patients, the T-cell repertoire of thyroid tissue was compared with the T-cell repertoire of blood. To tell Graves' ophthalmopathy apart from Graves' hyperthyroidism, and to predict which patients would progress to ophthalmopathy, the study relied on TCR beta repertoire signatures. Following sample collection, hyperthyroidism patients were given methimazole at a starting dose of 30 mg daily, and ophthalmopathy patients were given high-dose intravenous methylprednisolone. In total, 135 blood samples were TCR-sequenced: some 40 ophthalmopathy, some 72 hyperthyroidism and about 17 hyperthyroidism-to-ophthalmopathy patients. For independent validation, a separate cohort was made up of 18 to 20 hyperthyroidism patients plus 17 patients who later progressed from hyperthyroidism to ophthalmopathy.

In its sample, this clonotype was seen once. Its antigen remains undetermined. Base qualities were left out, and no much larger clone turns up one base away. A single read is weak support. For repertoire sequencing, TCR beta CDR3 regions were amplified from RNA transcripts. The first round was an RT-PCR using HTBI primers with the Qiagen OneStep RT-PCR kit, and this first round was followed by a second-round multiplex PCR, then size selection and purification. The libraries underwent paired-end sequencing with 100 bp reads on an Illumina HiSeq2000. For the original study's pipeline: SOAPnuke was used to process the reads, throwing out any read that had adapters, had uncalled bases, had a mean Phred below 15, or lacked an exact constant-primer or identifier match. COPE v1.2.5 was used to merge the high-quality paired reads. Each unique nucleotide sequence was treated as a clonotype, and MiTCR v1.1 was used to align the clonotypes to the IMGT TRB V, D and J references. Only V-J combinations with frequency above 0.0001 were analysed, covering around 99% of repertoires. For each V-J combination, a TCR clonal expansion and chaos score was defined as F50 clonal expansion divided by the chaos observed in the TCRdist matrix. Welch's t-statistics and random forest were used to reduce the features to approximately 13 V-J combinations, which were then used as input to a naive Bayes classifier. The similarity between thyroid and blood repertoires was quantified using the Morisita-Horn index. TCRdb's own reprocessing of the public reads used fastp at Q25 and MiXCR and kept productive beta chains. Rows merge per CDR3 protein into single entries with the most common DNA and genes. The V and J calls and clone size come from TCRdb's table, not from the authors' own analysis. Within this sample are roughly 420,000 distinct CDR3 sequences, with around 21% of them counted one time only. Of the sample, approximately 3% falls within the top ten clones.

Study-level results and caveats: In validation, the model predicted ophthalmopathy progression with roughly 68% sensitivity and roughly 72% specificity; eleven to twelve predicted patients were CT-confirmed with GO in a median of around 6.5 months. In cross-validation, the 13-signature model distinguished ophthalmopathy from stable hyperthyroidism with about 88% sensitivity and about 84% specificity, and in the test set the corresponding values were roughly 80% and 76%. Most expanded thyroid clonotypes with a frequency above 0.001 also appeared in blood, which suggests that blood repertoires may reflect the immune response in the thyroid. No statistical method was used to set the sample size in advance, and the investigators knew which group each participant was assigned to.

A distance of 18 bases separates the germline ends of V and J, which lose 5 bases and 5 bases respectively. Its CDR3 holds 14 amino acids, cysteine through phenylalanine. Here the CDR3 DNA is all that survives: 42 bases in frame from base 1. Taken from the germline V gene, the CDR1 and CDR2 loops are SQVTM and ANQGSEA. Hyperthyroidism was defined as stable when no progression to ophthalmopathy occurred within 18 months of follow-up. The hyperthyroidism patients were 18 to 65 years old and newly diagnosed, with a disease duration of less than 2 months. Anyone with other autoimmune diseases, uncontrolled infections, pregnancy or lactation was excluded from the study. Clinical symptoms, serum thyroxine, TRAb, thyroid ultrasound and orbital computed tomography formed the basis of the diagnosis. PBMCs were isolated from 7.5 to 10 ml of fresh peripheral blood by Ficoll-Paque density gradient centrifugation. Total RNA was extracted using Trizol reagent, and RNA quality was checked on an Agilent 2100 Bioanalyzer.

Recombination linked TRBV29-1 to TRBJ2-5, and the D gene may be TRBD2, 6 bases matching. The receptor was derived from a woman under 30 with stable Graves' hyperthyroidism. Donor details come from another sample of the same person, matched by shared clones. The sample consisted of peripheral blood. The CDR3 protein is CSVRGAGGWETQYF. The bases read TGCAGCGTTCGCGGAGCCGGGGGATGGGAGACCCAGTACTTC.